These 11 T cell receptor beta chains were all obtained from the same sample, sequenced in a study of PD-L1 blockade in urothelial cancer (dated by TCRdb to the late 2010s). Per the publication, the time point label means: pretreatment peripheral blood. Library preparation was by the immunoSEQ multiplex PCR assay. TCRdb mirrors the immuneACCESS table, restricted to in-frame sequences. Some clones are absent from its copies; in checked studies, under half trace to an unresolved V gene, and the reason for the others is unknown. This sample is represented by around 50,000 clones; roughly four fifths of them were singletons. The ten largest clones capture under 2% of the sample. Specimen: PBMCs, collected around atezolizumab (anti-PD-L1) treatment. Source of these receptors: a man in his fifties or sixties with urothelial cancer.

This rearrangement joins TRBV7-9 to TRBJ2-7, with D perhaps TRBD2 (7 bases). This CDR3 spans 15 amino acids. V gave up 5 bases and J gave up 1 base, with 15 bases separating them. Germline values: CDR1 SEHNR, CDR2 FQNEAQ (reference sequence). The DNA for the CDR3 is TGTGCCAGCAGCGTCGGGGGGCCGCAATCCTACGAGCAGTACTTC. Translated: CASSVGGPQSYEQYF.

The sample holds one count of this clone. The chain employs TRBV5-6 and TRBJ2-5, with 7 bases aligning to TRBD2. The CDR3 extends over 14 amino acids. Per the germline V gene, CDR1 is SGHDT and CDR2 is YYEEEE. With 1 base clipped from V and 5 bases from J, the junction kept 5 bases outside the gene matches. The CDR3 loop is CASSLMGGAETQYF. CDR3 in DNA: TGTGCCAGCAGCTTGATGGGAGGGGCTGAGACCCAGTACTTC. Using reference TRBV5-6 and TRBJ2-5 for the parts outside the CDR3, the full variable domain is DAGVTQSPTHLIKTRGQQVTLRCSPKSGHDTVSWYQQALGQGPQFIFQYYEEEERQRGNFPDRFSGHQFPNYSSELNVNALLLGDSALYLCASSLMGGAETQYFGPGTRLLVL.

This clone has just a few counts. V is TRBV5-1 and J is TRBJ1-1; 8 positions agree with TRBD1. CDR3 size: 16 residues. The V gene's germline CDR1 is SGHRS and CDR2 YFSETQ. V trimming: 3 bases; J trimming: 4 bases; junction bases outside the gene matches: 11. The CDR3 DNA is TGCGCCAGCAGCTCCGGACAGGGACTAACGGGCACTGAAGCTTTCTTT. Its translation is CASSSGQGLTGTEAFF. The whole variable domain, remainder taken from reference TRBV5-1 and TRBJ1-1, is KAGVTQTPRYLIKTRGQQVTLSCSPISGHRSVSWYQQTPGQGLQFLFEYFSETQRNKGNFPGRFSGRQFSNSRSEMNVSTLELGDSALYLCASSSGQGLTGTEAFFGQGTRLTVV.

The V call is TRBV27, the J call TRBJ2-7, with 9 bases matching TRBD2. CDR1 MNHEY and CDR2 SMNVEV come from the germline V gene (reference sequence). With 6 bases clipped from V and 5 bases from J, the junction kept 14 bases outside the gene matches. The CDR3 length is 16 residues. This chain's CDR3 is CASSPTLSGRGNEQYF. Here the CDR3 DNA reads TGTGCCAGCAGCCCAACGCTTAGCGGGAGAGGGAACGAGCAGTACTTC.

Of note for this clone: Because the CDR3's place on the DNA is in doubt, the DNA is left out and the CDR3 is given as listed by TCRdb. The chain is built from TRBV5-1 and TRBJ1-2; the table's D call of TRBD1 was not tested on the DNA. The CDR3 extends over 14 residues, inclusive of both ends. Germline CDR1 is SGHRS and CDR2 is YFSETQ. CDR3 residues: CASSLGDRVAFGTF.

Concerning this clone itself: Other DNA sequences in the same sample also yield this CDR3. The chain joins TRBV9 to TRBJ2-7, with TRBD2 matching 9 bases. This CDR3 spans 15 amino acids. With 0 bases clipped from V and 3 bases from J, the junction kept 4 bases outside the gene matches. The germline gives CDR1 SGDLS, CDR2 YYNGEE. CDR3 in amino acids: CASSVGLAGNYEQYF. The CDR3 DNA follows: TGTGCCAGCAGCGTAGGGCTAGCGGGAAACTACGAGCAGTACTTC.

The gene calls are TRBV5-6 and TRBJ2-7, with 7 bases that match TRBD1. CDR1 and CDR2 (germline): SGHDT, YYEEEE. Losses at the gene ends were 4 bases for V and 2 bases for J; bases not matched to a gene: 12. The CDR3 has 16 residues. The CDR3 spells CASSPFSPGQPYEQYV. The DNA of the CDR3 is TGTGCCAGCAGCCCATTTTCCCCGGGACAGCCCTACGAGCAGTACGTC.

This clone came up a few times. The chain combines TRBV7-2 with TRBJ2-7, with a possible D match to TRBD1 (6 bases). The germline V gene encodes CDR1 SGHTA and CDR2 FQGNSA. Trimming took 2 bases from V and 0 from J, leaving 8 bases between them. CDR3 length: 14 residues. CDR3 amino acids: CASSLRDTSYEQYF. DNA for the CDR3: TGTGCCAGCAGCTTACGGGACACCTCCTACGAGCAGTACTTC.

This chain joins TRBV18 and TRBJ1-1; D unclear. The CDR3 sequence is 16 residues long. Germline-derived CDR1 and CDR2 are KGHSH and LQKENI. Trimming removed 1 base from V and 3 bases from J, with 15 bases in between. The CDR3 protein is CASSPLSIPIHTEAFF. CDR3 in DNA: TGTGCCAGCTCACCACTTTCAATCCCTATCCACACTGAAGCTTTCTTT.

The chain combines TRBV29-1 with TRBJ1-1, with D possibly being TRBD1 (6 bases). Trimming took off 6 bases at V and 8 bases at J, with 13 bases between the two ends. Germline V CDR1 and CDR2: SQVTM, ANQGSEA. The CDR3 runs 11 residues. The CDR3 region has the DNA TGCAGCGTCATTACAGGGTGGGAAGCTTTCTTT. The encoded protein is CSVITGWEAFF.

In nucleotides, the CDR3 is TGTGCCAGCTCACCGACAGGGGGCTATGGAAACACCATATATTTT. Translation: CASSPTGGYGNTIYF. The chain carries TRBV18 and TRBJ1-3, with TRBD1 identical over 10 bases. Trimming cost V 3 bases and J 3 bases; bases outside gene matches: 2. Looked up from germline, CDR1 is KGHSH and CDR2 is LQKENI. The CDR3 length is 15 residues.